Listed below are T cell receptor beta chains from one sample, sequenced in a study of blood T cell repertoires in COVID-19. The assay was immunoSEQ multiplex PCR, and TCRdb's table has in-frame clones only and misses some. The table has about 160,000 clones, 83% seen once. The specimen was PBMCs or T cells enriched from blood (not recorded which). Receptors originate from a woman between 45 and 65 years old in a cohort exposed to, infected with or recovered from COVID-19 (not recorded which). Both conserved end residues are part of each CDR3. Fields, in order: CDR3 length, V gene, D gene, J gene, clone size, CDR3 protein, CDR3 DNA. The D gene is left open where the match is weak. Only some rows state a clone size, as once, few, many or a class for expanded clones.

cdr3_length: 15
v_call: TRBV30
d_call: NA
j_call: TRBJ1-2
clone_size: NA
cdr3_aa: CAWSLLSMLNYGYTF
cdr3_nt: TGTGCCTGGAGTCTCCTATCGATGCTTAACTATGGCTACACCTTC

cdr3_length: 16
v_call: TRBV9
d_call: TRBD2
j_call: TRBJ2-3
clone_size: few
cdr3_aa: CASSPAVAGDADTQYF
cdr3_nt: TGTGCCAGCAGCCCGGCGGTAGCGGGGGATGCAGATACGCAGTATTTT

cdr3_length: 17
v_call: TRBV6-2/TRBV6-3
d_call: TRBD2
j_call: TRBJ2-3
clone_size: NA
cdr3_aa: CASSYLAGGVPTDTQYF
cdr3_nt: TGTGCCAGCAGTTACCTAGCGGGGGGTGTTCCGACAGATACGCAGTATTTT

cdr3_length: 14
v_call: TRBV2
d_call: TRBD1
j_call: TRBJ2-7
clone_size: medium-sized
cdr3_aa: CASSRDRDFYEQYF
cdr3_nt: TGTGCCAGCAGTAGGGACAGGGACTTTTACGAGCAGTACTTC

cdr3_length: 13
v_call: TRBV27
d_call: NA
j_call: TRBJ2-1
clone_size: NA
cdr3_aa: CASNGGWGNEQFF
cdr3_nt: TGTGCCAGCAATGGGGGGTGGGGGAATGAGCAGTTCTTC

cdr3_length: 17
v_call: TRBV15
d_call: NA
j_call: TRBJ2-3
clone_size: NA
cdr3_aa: CATSREVMGTGPDTQYF
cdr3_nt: TGTGCCACCAGCAGAGAAGTGATGGGCACAGGGCCAGATACGCAGTATTTT

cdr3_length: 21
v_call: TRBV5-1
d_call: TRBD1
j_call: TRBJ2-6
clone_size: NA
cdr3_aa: CASSLQDRSRDRDSGANVLTF
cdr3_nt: TGCGCCAGCAGCTTGCAGGACAGGTCCCGGGACAGGGACTCTGGGGCCAACGTCCTGACTTTC

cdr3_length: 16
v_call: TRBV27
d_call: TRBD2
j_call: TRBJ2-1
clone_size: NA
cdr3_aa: CASSEAGGGRNNEQFF
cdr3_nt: TGTGCCAGCAGTGAAGCGGGAGGGGGGAGGAACAATGAGCAGTTCTTC

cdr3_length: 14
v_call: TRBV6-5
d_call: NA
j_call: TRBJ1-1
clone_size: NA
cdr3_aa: CASSYSRQNTEAFF
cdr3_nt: TGTGCCAGCAGTTACTCGAGGCAGAACACTGAAGCTTTCTTT

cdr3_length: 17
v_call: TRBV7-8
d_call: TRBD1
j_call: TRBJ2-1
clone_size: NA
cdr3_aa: CASSLAPGGGSYNEQFF
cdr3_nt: TGTGCCAGCAGCTTAGCGCCAGGGGGTGGCTCCTACAATGAGCAGTTCTTC

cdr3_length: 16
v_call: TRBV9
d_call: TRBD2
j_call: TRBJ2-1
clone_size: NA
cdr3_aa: CASSVLTSGGYNEQFF
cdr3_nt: TGTGCCAGCAGCGTTCTTACTAGCGGGGGCTACAATGAGCAGTTCTTC

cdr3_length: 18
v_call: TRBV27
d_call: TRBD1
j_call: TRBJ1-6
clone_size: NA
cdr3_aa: CASSLRDRANSYNSPLHF
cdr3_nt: TGTGCCAGCAGTTTAAGGGACAGGGCTAACTCCTATAATTCACCCCTCCACTTT

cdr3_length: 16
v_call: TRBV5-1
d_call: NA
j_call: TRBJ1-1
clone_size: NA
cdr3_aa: CASSLGNRQMNTEAFF
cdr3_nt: TGCGCCAGCAGCTTGGGAAATCGACAGATGAATACTGAAGCTTTCTTT

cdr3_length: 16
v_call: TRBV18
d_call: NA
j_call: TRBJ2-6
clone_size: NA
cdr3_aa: CASSPLVSSGANVLTF
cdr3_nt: TGTGCCAGCTCACCTTTAGTGTCCTCTGGGGCCAACGTCCTGACTTTC

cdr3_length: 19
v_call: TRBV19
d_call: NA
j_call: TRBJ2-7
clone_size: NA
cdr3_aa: CASSRVLIEGLGALYEQYF
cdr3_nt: TGTGCCAGTAGCCGGGTACTTATTGAGGGTTTGGGGGCCCTCTACGAGCAGTACTTC

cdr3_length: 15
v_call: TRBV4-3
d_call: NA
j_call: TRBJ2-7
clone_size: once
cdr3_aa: CASSQDYDRTYEQYF
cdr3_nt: TGCGCCAGCAGCCAAGACTACGACAGAACCTACGAGCAGTACTTC

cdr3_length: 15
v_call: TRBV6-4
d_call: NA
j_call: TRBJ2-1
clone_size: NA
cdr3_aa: CASSAQGGVHNEQFF
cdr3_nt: TGTGCCAGCAGTGCCCAGGGGGGAGTCCACAATGAGCAGTTCTTC

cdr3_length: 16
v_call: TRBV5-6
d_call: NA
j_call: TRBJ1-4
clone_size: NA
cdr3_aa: CASSIPFLEYNEKLFF
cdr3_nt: TGTGCCAGCAGTATCCCGTTTCTTGAGTATAATGAAAAACTGTTTTTT

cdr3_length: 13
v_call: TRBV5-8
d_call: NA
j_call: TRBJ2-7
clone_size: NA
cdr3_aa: CANSLNRVYEQYF
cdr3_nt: TGTGCCAATAGTTTGAACAGGGTCTACGAGCAGTACTTC

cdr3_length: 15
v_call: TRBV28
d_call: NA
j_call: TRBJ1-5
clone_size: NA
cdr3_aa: CASSSRDTSNQPQHF
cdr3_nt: TGTGCCAGCAGTTCACGGGACACGAGCAATCAGCCCCAGCATTTT

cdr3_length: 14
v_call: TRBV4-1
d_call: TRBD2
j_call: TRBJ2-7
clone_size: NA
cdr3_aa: CASSSTSGGYEQYF
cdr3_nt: TGCGCCAGCAGCTCGACTAGCGGGGGCTACGAGCAGTACTTC

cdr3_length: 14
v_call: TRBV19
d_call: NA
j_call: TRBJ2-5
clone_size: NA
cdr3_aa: CASSIIAYQETQYF
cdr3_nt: TGTGCCAGTAGTATAATCGCGTACCAAGAGACCCAGTACTTC

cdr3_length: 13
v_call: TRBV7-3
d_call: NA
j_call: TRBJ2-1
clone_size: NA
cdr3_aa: CASSRSWGYEQFF
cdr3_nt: TGTGCCAGCAGCCGTTCGTGGGGCTACGAGCAGTTCTTC

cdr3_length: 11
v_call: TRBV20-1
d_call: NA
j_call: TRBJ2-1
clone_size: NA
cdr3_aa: CSAQTVDEQFF
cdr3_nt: TGCAGTGCTCAAACCGTAGATGAGCAGTTCTTC

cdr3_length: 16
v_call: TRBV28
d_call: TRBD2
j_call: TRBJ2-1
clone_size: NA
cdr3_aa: CASSTTWLADYNEQFF
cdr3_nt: TGTGCCAGCAGTACGACGTGGCTAGCGGACTACAATGAGCAGTTCTTC

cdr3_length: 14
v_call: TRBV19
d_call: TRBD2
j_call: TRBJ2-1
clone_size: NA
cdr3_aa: CASSIAGGPREQFF
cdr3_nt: TGTGCCAGTAGTATAGCGGGAGGGCCCCGTGAGCAGTTCTTC

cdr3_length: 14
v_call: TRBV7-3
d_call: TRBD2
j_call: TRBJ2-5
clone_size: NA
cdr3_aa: CASSLTSGKETQYF
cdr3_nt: TGTGCCAGCAGCTTAACTAGCGGGAAAGAGACCCAGTACTTC

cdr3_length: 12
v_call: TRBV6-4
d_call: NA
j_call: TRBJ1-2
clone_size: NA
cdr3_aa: CASSDGGDGYTF
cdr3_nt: TGTGCCAGCAGTGACGGAGGGGATGGCTACACCTTC

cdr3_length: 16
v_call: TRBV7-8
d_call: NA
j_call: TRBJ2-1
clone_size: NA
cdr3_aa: CASSPRADWASNEQFF
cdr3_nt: TGTGCCAGCAGCCCGAGGGCGGATTGGGCCTCGAATGAGCAGTTCTTC

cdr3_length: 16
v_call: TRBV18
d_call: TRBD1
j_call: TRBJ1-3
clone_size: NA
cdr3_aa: CASSSGQGAEGNTIYF
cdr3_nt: TGTGCCAGCTCATCGGGACAGGGGGCCGAAGGAAACACCATATATTTT

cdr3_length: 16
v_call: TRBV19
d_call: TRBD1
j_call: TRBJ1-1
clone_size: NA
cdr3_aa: CASSGLGQGIVTEAFF
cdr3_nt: TGTGCCAGTAGTGGCCTAGGACAGGGTATCGTCACTGAAGCTTTCTTT

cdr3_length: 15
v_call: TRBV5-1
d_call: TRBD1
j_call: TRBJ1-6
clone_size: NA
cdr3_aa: CASSLTGQGNSPLHF
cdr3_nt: TGCGCCAGCAGCTTGACGGGACAGGGCAATTCACCCCTCCACTTT

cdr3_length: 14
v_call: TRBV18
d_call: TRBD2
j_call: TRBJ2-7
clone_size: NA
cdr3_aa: CASSPGLAIIEQYF
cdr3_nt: TGTGCCAGCTCACCGGGACTAGCGATTATCGAGCAGTACTTC

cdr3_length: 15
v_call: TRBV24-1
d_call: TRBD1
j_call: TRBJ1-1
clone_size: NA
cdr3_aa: CATSDSRTGNTEAFF
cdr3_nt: TGTGCCACCAGTGATTCGCGGACAGGGAACACTGAAGCTTTCTTT

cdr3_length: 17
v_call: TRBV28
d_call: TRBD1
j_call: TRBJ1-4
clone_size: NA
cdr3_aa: CASSSHRDRVTNEKLFF
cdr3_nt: TGTGCCAGCAGTTCACACCGCGACAGGGTGACTAATGAAAAACTGTTTTTT

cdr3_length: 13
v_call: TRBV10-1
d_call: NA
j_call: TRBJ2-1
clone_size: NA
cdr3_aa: CASSTGSYNEQFF
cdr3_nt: TGCGCCAGCAGCACAGGGAGTTACAATGAGCAGTTCTTC

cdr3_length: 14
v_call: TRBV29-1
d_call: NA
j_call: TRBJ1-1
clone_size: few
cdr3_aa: CSVDPHAGRTEAFF
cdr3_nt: TGCAGCGTTGACCCCCATGCAGGGCGGACTGAAGCTTTCTTT

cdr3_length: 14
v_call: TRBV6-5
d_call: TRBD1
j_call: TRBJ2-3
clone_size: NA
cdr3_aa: CASLAGGLTDTQYF
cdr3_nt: TGTGCCAGCTTAGCAGGGGGCCTCACAGATACGCAGTATTTT

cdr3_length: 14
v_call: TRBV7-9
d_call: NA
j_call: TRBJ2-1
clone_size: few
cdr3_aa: CASSSRQAYNEQFF
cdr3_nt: TGTGCCAGCAGCTCCAGACAGGCATACAATGAGCAGTTCTTC

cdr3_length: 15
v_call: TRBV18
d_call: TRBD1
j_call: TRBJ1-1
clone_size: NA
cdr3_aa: CASSHRGGGNTEAFF
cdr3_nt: TGTGCCAGCTCTCACAGGGGGGGCGGGAACACTGAAGCTTTCTTT

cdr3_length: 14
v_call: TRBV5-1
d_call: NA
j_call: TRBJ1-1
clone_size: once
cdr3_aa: CASSFSGINTEAFF
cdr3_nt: TGCGCCAGCAGCTTTTCAGGGATTAACACTGAAGCTTTCTTT

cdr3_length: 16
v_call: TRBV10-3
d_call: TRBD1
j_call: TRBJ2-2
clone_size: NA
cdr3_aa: CAISGSGQGHTGELFF
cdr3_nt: TGTGCCATCAGTGGATCGGGACAGGGACACACCGGGGAGCTGTTTTTT

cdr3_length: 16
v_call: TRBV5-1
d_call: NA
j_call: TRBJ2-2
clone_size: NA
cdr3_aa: CASKTLPQGNTGELFF
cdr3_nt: TGCGCCAGCAAGACCCTCCCGCAGGGGAACACCGGGGAGCTGTTTTTT

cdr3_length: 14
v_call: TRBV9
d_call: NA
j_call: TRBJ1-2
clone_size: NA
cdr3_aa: CASSVGGDEYGYTF
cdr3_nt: TGTGCCAGCAGCGTAGGGGGGGATGAGTATGGCTACACCTTC

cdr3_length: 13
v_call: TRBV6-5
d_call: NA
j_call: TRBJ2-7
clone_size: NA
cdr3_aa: CATYRPGSYEQYF
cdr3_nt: TGTGCCACCTACCGCCCAGGGTCCTACGAGCAGTACTTC

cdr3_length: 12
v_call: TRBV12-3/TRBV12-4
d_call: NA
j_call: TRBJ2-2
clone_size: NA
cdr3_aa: CASSPGAGELFF
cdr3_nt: TGTGCCAGCAGTCCAGGGGCCGGGGAGCTGTTTTTT

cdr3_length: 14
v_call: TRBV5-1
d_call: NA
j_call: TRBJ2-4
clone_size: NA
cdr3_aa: CASSSGIAKNIQYF
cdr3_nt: TGCGCCAGCAGTTCAGGGATAGCCAAAAACATTCAGTACTTC

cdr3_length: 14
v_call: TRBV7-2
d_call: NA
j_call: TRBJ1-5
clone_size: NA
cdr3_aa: CASSLQSSNQPQHF
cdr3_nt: TGTGCCAGCAGCTTACAATCTAGCAATCAGCCCCAGCATTTT

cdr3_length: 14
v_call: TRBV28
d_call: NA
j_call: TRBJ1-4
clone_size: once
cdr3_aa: CASSLWQGGEKLFF
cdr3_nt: TGTGCCAGCAGTTTATGGCAGGGAGGGGAAAAACTGTTTTTT

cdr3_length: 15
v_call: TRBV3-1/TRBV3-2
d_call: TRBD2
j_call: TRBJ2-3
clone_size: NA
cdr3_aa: CASSPWTSGTDTQYF
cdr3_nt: TGTGCCAGCAGCCCCTGGACTAGCGGCACAGATACGCAGTATTTT

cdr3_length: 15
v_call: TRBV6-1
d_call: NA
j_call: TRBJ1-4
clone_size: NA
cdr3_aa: CASSETGPTNEKLFF
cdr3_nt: TGTGCCAGCAGTGAAACAGGGCCAACTAATGAAAAACTGTTTTTT

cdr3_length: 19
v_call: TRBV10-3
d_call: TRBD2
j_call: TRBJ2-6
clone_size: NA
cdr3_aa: CATVDRLGLAGVRANVLTF
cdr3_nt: TGTGCCACCGTAGATCGGCTGGGACTAGCGGGAGTAAGGGCCAACGTCCTGACTTTC

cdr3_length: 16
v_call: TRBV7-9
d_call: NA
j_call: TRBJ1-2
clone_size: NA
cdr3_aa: CASSFILLGGGYGYTF
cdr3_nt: TGTGCCAGCAGCTTCATCCTACTCGGGGGGGGCTATGGCTACACCTTC

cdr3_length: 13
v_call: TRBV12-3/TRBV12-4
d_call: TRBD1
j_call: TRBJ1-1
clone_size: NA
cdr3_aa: CASIPRDRDQAFF
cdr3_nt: TGTGCCAGCATCCCCCGGGACAGGGATCAAGCTTTCTTT

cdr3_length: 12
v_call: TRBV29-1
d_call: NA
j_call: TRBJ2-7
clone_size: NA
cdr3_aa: CSVVDRTYEQYF
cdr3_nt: TGCAGCGTTGTAGACAGGACCTACGAGCAGTACTTC